The present entry profiles one T cell receptor (beta chain) with its context. Its specificity is unknown. The germline gene is not matched at one end of the junction; a read error may be the cause. Genomic DNA, serving as template, underwent TCR beta VDJ and CDR3 profiling. TCRdb independently ran MiXCR on the reads; one entry per CDR3 protein. This table holds about 180,000 distinct CDR3 sequences, about 45% found once. The CDR3 runs 14 residues. Germline CDR1 is LNHDA and CDR2 is SQIVND (reference sequence). This entry is derived from a study of CD8+CD57+ T cells in acquired aplastic anemia. All patients picked for sequencing had shown, by flow cytometry, an expansion of CD8+CD57+ cells. Study-wide findings and caveats: Between patients and controls, about 30 CD8+ CDR3 sequences were found in common.

Sequencing was performed on sorted CD4+, CD8+, or CD8+CD57+ T cells (not recorded which) from PBMCs. The TCR sequence derives from a human donor with aplastic anemia. V is TRBV19 and J is TRBJ1-1; tentative D call: TRBD1 (6 bases). CDR3 in DNA: TGCGCCAGCAGCCCAGGAACAGGGAACATTGAAGCTTTCTTT. Encoded protein: CASSPGTGNIEAFF.